This record covers a single T cell receptor (beta chain). The antigen remains undetermined. The data belong to a study of T cell therapy after organ transplantation. Trimming removed 1 base from V and 5 bases from J; junction bases left unmatched: 8. Germline V gives CDR1 SEHNR, CDR2 FQNEAQ (reference sequence). This CDR3 spans 17 amino acids. General study findings and limits: Minimal repertoire change after therapy followed marked pretherapy expansions in nonresponders.

The data were produced by immunoSEQ multiplex PCR, yet TCRdb's version contains in-frame clones alone and is incomplete. Here the sample spans tens of thousands of clones, about 95% being singletons. This sequence joins TRBV7-9 and TRBJ2-3; 11 positions match TRBD2. This clonotype originated in a human patient who had received a solid organ transplant and had CMV disease. The input for sequencing was CD8+ T cells from blood, taken before autologous CMV-specific T cell therapy. This chain's CDR3 is CASSLVDSGGAGDTQYF. In DNA form, the CDR3 reads TGTGCCAGCAGCTTAGTAGATAGCGGGGGGGCAGGAGATACGCAGTATTTT.